Sequencing of this T cell receptor beta chain was carried out in a study of T cells after yellow fever vaccination. They built TCR cDNA with 5'RACE template switching, a step that put in a universal primer site and UMIs. TCRdb re-derived calls from the 5' RACE reads in MiXCR, one entry per CDR3 protein. Found here are 25,000 to 35,000 distinct CDR3 sequences, around 4.3% of them singletons; the top ten hold around half. The sample holds many counts of this clonotype. The CDR3 spans 12 residues. V gave up 6 bases and J gave up 5 bases, with 10 bases separating them. Germline-derived CDR1 and CDR2 are MDHEN and SYDVKM.

The sequence derives from a man aged 30-40 years who received the YFV17D yellow fever vaccine. The source was CD8+ T cells sorted from PBMCs, collected 5 days after the yellow fever booster vaccination. This sequence joins TRBV28 and TRBJ2-5; a possible D gene is TRBD1 (6 bases). The chain's CDR3 is CASSRGGETQYF. The CDR3 DNA is TGTGCCAGCAGCAGGGGTGGGGAGACCCAGTACTTC. Full variable domain (rest looked up from reference TRBV28 and TRBJ2-5): DVKVTQSSRYLVKRTGEKVFLECVQDMDHENMFWYRQDPGLGLRLIYFSYDVKMKEKGDIPEGYSVSREKKERFSLILESASTNQTSMYLCASSRGGETQYFGPGTRLLVL.